A single sample gave rise to the 6 T cell receptor beta chains below, sequenced in a study of CD8 T cells in Susac syndrome. With random hexamers, roughly 0.45 to 1 ug RNA was reverse transcribed. Via MiXCR, TCRdb re-called the immunoSEQ multiplex PCR reads, giving one row per CDR3 protein. The sample includes tens of thousands of distinct CDR3 sequences, around 94% seen only once; the top ten take roughly 0.24%. Sequencing was carried out using CD8+ T cells from PBMCs. These receptor sequences come from a human donor in good health.

This clonotype came up once. The rearrangement links TRBV9 to TRBJ1-1, with D unresolved. The CDR3 covers 14 residues. CDR1 is SGDLS and CDR2 is YYNGEE in the germline V gene. Trimming took off 0 bases at V and 0 bases at J, with 6 bases between the two ends. Here the CDR3 reads CASSVDSLNTEAFF. The CDR3 DNA reads TGTGCCAGCAGCGTAGACAGCCTGAACACTGAAGCTTTCTTT.

The V call is TRBV5-1, the J call TRBJ2-7, with 9 positions matching TRBD1. The CDR3 is 15 residues long. The V gene's germline CDR1 is SGHRS and CDR2 YFSETQ. Trimming removed 3 bases from V and 0 bases from J; junction bases left unmatched: 4. The CDR3 spells CASSYGTGSSYEQYV. The CDR3 nucleotides are TGCGCCAGCAGCTACGGGACAGGGAGCTCCTACGAGCAGTACGTC.

V usage is TRBV11-2 and J usage is TRBJ2-1, with 7 bases that match TRBD1. J was trimmed by 5 bases and V by 5 bases; bases with no gene match: 3. This CDR3 has 13 amino acids. The germline V gene has CDR1 SGHAT and CDR2 FQNNGV. CDR3 region: CASSLTGDNEQFF. CDR3 bases: TGTGCCAGCAGCCTTACAGGGGACAATGAGCAGTTCTTC.

The chain has TRBV5-6 and TRBJ2-7, with TRBD2 identical over 8 bases. Germline V gene lookup returns CDR1 SGHDT and CDR2 YYEEEE. Trimming removed 4 bases from V and 7 bases from J; junction bases left unmatched: 13. CDR3 length: 15 amino acids. CDR3 coding DNA: TGTGCCAGCAGCCCTGCGGGGGGCTCCGGGGGTGAGCAGTACTTC. Translated: CASSPAGGSGGEQYF.

J is TRBJ1-2 and V is TRBV30; 8 bases map to TRBD1. V was clipped by 1 base and J by 4 bases; unmatched bases: 8. This CDR3 contains 15 residues. Germline CDR1 and CDR2: GTSNPN and SVGIG (reference sequence). The CDR3 DNA sequence: TGTGCCTGGAGTGGTAGGGACAGGTCTTCCTATGGCTACACCTTC. The encoded protein is CAWSGRDRSSYGYTF.

In this sample, this clonotype turned up once. The J gene is TRBJ1-2, the V gene TRBV28; D is undetermined. The V end was cut by 7 bases, the J end by 5 bases, with 11 bases between. Germline assignment: CDR1 MDHEN and CDR2 SYDVKM. The CDR3 totals 12 residues. This CDR3 reads CASKGPQYGYTF. The CDR3 region has the DNA TGTGCCAGCAAAGGACCGCAGTATGGCTACACCTTC.